This entry is about one TCR beta chain. This clonotype was seen many times. Its antigen is unknown. No qualities accompany the bases; no much larger clone lies one base away. This sample stems from a study of identical twins (dated by TCRdb to about 2016). Background for the entire study: TCR alpha and beta repertoires from monozygotic twins, unrelated adults of various ages and cord blood were deep-sequenced to test whether fetal clonotypes persist. Replicate twin experiments were performed at different times using different library preparation protocols to rule out contamination. The full study reports these points: Abundant cord blood beta clonotypes carried fewer insertions; young adult naive repertoires showed a weaker similar trend, while memory repertoires showed none. Conclusions relied on cross-sectional statistical analysis, since the same donors could not be followed over many years. Compared with coincidental sharing between unrelated individuals, an excess of low generation-probability sequences was observed among out-of-frame TCR alpha sequences shared between twins. Invariant T cells such as MAIT and iNKT could partly confound zero-insertion analyses, although diverse VJ usage argued against such confounding for most clonotypes. In beta out-of-frame sequences, excess twin sharing was weaker, because having fewer shared sequences lowered the signal-to-noise ratio. Out-of-frame TCR alpha sharing in monozygotic twins was systematically underestimated by recombination models, whereas sharing between unrelated individuals was in agreement with the recombination models.

The library was produced with 5' RACE. The instrument was an Illumina HiSeq 2000. Template switching introduced a universal primer binding site; the final cDNA contained a unique molecular identifier, enabling accurate counting of TCR cDNA molecules. Specific primers in the conserved constant-segment region were used to synthesize first-strand cDNA for TCR alpha and beta chains. Each cDNA library was double barcoded, with a SMART-Mk sample barcode plus Illumina barcodes, to control for contamination. Two successive PCR steps introduced TruSeq adapter sequences along with Illumina sample barcodes. The TCR alpha and beta cDNA libraries were sequenced on the Illumina HiSeq platform using custom primers. Turning to the authors' computational methods: MiGEC was used to process raw reads and extract unique molecular identifiers, and MiXCR was used to find CDR3 positions. Recombination models were inferred per individual with the repgenHMM and IGoR tools using an EM algorithm. The tcR package in R was used for shared clonotype analysis, with sharing normalized by the product of cloneset sizes. To study raw recombination free of thymic and clonal selection effects, out-of-frame nonproductive sequences were analyzed. The public sequencing data were trimmed at Q25 with fastp and processed into clonotypes with MiXCR by TCRdb, which kept only in-frame beta chains. Duplicate CDR3 protein sequences are folded into a single record with the most common DNA and genes. Here the V and J calls rest on TCRdb's processing, not on the authors' analysis. The sample table contains about 690,000 distinct CDR3 sequences; only one count was recorded for around 6% of them. In total, the top ten clones hold approximately 1.6% of the sample.

Every donor was a healthy Caucasian. The study also sequenced three unrelated non-twin adults: a male aged 18 to 30, a male aged 50 to 59 and a female aged 50 to 59. Miltenyi CD45RO+ enrichment and human naive T-cell isolation kits were used to isolate memory (CD45RO+) and naive T cells from PBMC. Input material: naive T cells sorted from blood. This specimen's cell subset or site label, per the study, means: cells isolated with a human naive T-cell isolation kit. The receptor was derived from a man aged 18 to 30 in good health.

The nucleotide sequence is given as TGTGCCAGCAGCTTAAGGGGGCAGGGGACCGGGGAGCTGTTTTTT. Its protein is CASSLRGQGTGELFF. Recombination connected TRBV7-2 to TRBJ2-2, with 7 bases matching TRBD1. As encoded in the germline V gene, CDR1 is SGHTA while CDR2 is FQGNSA. Reading from cysteine to phenylalanine, the CDR3 counts 15 amino acids. Of all the DNA, just the CDR3 is kept, 45 bases in frame from base 1. Germline trimming amounts to 2 bases on V and 5 bases on J, with 5 as the count of junction bases outside the gene matches.